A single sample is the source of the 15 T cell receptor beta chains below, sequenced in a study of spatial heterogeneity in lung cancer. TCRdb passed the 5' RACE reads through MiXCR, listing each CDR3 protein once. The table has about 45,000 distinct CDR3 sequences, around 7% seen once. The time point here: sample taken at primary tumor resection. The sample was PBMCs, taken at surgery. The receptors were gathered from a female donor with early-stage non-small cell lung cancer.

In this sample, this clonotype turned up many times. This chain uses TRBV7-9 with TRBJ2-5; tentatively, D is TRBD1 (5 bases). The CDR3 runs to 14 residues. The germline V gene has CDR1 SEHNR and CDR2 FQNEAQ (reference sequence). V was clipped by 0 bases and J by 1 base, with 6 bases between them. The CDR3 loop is CASSLAGVQETQYF. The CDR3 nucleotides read TGTGCCAGCAGCTTAGCAGGGGTCCAAGAGACCCAGTACTTC.

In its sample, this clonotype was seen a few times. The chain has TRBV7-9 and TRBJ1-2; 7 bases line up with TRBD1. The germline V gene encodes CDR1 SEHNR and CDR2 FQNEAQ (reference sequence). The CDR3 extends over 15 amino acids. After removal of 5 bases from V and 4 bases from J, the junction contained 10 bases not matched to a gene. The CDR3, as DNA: TGTGCCAGCAGCACCACTGACAGGGCCTCCTATGGCTACACCTTC. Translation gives CASSTTDRASYGYTF.

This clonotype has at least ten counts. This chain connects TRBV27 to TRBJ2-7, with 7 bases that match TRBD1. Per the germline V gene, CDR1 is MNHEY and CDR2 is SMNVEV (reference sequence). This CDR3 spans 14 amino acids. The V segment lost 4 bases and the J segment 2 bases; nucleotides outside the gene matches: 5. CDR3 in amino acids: CASSSQTGPYEQYF. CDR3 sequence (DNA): TGTGCCAGCAGTTCACAGACAGGGCCCTACGAGCAGTACTTC.

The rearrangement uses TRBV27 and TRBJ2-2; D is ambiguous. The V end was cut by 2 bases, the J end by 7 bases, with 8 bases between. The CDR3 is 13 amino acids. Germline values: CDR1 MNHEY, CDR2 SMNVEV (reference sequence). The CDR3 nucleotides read TGTGCCAGCAGTTTAGACGCGATCGGGGAGCTGTTTTTT. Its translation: CASSLDAIGELFF.

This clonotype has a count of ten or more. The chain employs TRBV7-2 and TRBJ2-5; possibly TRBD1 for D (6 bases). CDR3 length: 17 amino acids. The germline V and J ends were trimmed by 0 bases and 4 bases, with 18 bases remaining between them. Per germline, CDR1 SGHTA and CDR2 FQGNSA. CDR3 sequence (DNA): TGTGCCAGCAGCTTAGCGAGTTCAGGTGTCAGGGGAGAGACCCAGTACTTC. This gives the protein CASSLASSGVRGETQYF. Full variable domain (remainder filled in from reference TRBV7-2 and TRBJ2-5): GAGVSQSPSNKVTEKGKDVELRCDPISGHTALYWYRQSLGQGLEFLIYFQGNSAPDKSGLPSDRFSAERTGGSVSTLTIQRTQQEDSAVYLCASSLASSGVRGETQYFGPGTRLLVL.

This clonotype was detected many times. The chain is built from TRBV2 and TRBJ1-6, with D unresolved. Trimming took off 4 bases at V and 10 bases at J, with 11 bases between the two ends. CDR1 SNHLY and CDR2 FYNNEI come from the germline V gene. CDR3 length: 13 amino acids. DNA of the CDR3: TGTGCCAGCAGTGTTAACTTCGCCTCACCCCTCCACTTT. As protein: CASSVNFASPLHF.

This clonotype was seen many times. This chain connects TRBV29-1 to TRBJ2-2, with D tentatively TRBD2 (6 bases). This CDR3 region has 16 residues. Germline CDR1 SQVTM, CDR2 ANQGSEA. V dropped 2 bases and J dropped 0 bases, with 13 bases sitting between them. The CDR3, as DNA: TGCAGCGTTGAATCGCCGGGACTTGCGAACACCGGGGAGCTGTTTTTT. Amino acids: CSVESPGLANTGELFF.

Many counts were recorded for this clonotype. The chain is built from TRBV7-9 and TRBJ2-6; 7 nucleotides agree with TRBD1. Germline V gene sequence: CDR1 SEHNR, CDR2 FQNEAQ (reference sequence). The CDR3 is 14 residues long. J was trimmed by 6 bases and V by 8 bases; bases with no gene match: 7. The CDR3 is CASPTGTEANVLTF. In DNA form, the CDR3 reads TGTGCCAGCCCGACAGGGACCGAGGCCAACGTCCTGACTTTC.

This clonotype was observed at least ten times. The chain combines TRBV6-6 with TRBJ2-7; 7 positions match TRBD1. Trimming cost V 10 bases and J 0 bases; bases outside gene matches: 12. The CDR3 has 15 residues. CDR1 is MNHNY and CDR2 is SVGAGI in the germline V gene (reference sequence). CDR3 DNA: TGTGCCACCCAAGCCCCGGACAGGTACTCCTACGAGCAGTACTTC. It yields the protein CATQAPDRYSYEQYF.

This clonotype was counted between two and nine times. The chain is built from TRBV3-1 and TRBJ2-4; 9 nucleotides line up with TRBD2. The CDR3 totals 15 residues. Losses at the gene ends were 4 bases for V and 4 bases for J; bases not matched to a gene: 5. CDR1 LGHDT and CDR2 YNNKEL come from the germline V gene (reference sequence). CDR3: CASSLSGGLKNIQYF. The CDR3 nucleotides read TGTGCCAGCAGCCTGAGCGGGGGGCTGAAAAACATTCAGTACTTC.

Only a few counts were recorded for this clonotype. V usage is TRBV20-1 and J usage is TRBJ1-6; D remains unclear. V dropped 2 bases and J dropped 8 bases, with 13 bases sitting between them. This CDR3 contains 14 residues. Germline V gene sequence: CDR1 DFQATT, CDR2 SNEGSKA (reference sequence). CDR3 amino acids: CSARKGKRDSPLHF. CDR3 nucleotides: TGCAGTGCTAGAAAGGGCAAGCGAGATTCACCCCTCCACTTT.

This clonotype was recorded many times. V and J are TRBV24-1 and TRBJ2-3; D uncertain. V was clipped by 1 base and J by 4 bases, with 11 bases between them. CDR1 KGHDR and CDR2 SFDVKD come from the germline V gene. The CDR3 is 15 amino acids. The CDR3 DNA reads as TGTGCCACCAGTGATTTAAAGGGTCTCCCAGATACGCAGTATTTT. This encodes CATSDLKGLPDTQYF.

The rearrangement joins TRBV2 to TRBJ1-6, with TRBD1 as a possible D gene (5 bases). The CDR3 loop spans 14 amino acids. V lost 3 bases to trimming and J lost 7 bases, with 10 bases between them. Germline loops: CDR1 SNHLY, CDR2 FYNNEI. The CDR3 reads CASSEVTENSPLHF. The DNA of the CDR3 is TGTGCCAGCAGTGAGGTGACAGAGAATTCACCCCTCCACTTT.

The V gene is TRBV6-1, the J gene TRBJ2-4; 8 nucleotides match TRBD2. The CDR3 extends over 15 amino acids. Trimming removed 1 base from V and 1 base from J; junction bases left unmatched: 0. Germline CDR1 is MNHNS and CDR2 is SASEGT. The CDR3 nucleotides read TGTGCCAGCAGTGAAGGCGGGGGGGCCAAAAACATTCAGTACTTC. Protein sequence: CASSEGGGAKNIQYF.

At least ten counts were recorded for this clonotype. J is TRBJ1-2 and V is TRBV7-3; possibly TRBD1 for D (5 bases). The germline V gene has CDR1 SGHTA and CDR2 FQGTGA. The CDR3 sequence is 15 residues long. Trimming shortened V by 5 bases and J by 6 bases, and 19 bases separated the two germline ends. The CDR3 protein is CASSPRGGRWDGYTF. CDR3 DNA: TGTGCCAGCAGCCCCCGGGGGGGAAGATGGGATGGCTACACCTTC.